Included here is one TCR beta chain sequence, with context. This record belongs to a study of monozygotic twins with inflammatory bowel disease. Germline values: CDR1 SGHRS, CDR2 YFSETQ. The CDR3 is 11 amino acids. Each CDR3 protein gets one entry in TCRdb, which reprocessed the 5' RACE reads and gives no DNA. The sample totals 110,000 or so distinct CDR3 sequences. This TCR derives from a human donor with ulcerative colitis or Crohn's disease, or a healthy co-twin of an affected twin (not recorded which). The chain uses TRBV5-1 and TRBJ2-5. Material for sequencing was blood. The CDR3 spells CASSLAETQYF.